Each of the 22 T cell receptor beta chains below was sequenced from the same sample in a study of tissue T cells after allogeneic stem cell transplantation. This table comes from immunoSEQ multiplex PCR, and its TCRdb copy is limited to in-frame clones, with some not included. The table includes tens of thousands of clones, 72% detected once. Sample: spleen. These receptors were collected from a female BALB/c mouse in good health. This strain's MHC haplotype is H2-d.

To note about this clone: Gene names follow the mouse nomenclature. The read terminates 1 residue before the CDR3 end, so the remaining end is supplied by the germline J gene. The chain uses TRBV31 and TRBJ1-4; 9 bases fit TRBD1. Germline V gene data show CDR1 as GKSSPN and CDR2 as SITVG. V gave up 1 base and J gave up 3 bases; unmatched junction bases: 6. CDR3 size: 16 residues. CDR3 residues: CAWSPGTGTTNERLFF. The sequenced part of the CDR3 DNA is TGTGCCTGGAGTCCCGGGACAGGGACCACCAACGAAAGATTATTT.

A remark on this clone: Mouse germline and gene names are used. The read stops 1 residue short of the end of the CDR3; the missing end is completed from the germline J gene. The chain carries TRBV19 and TRBJ2-2; 11 positions agree with TRBD1. J gave up 5 bases and V 0 bases, and 3 bases lay outside the gene matches. The CDR3 extends over 16 amino acids. Germline V gene data show CDR1 as FNHDT and CDR2 as SITEND (reference sequence). CDR3 DNA, as far as it was read: TGTGCCAGCAGTATAGAGGGGACAGGGGGTACCGGGCAGCTCTAC. Protein: CASSIEGTGGTGQLY. Given in full, the CDR3 is CASSIEGTGGTGQLYF.

On this clone: Genes and germline are mouse. The covered CDR3 bases are TGTGCTAGCAGTTGGGACAGGGGGAACTATGCTGAGCAGTTC. Protein: CASSWDRGNYAEQF. The complete CDR3 reads CASSWDRGNYAEQFF. J is TRBJ2-1 and V is TRBV29; 11 positions agree with TRBD1. Coverage ceases 1 residue before the CDR3 finishes, and the germline J gene fills in the end. Germline CDR1 is MSHET and CDR2 is SYDVDS. The CDR3 consists of 15 residues. V shed 4 bases and J 1 base; nucleotides not matched to a gene: 0.

Comments on this clone: Gene names are mouse gene names. The CDR3 sequence: CASSIGGGEDTQYF. The sequenced part of the CDR3 DNA is TGTGCCAGCAGTATAGGAGGGGGCGAAGACACCCAGTAC. This chain connects TRBV19 to TRBJ2-5; D may be TRBD1 (7 bases). The read stops 1 residue short of the end of the CDR3; the missing end is completed from the germline J gene. This CDR3 spans 14 amino acids. Germline-derived CDR1 and CDR2 are FNHDT and SITEND (reference sequence). V dropped 0 bases and J dropped 4 bases, with 9 bases sitting between them.

Regarding this clone: Here the gene names and germline are mouse. The read is 1 residue too short to cover the CDR3 end, so that end is filled in from the germline J gene. The sample holds other DNA sequences that translate to the same CDR3. The genes are TRBV14 and TRBJ2-7; 8 bases are shared with TRBD2. The CDR3 runs to 13 residues. The ends lost 2 bases at V and 4 bases at J; junction bases unmatched: 2. The germline V gene has CDR1 SGHDT and CDR2 FRDEAV. The part of the CDR3 DNA that was read is TGTGCCAGCAGTTTTTGGGGGGGGTATGAACAGTAC. Translation gives CASSFWGGYEQY. The whole CDR3 reads CASSFWGGYEQYF.

In regard to this clone: All gene names here are mouse names. Partial CDR3 DNA: TGTGCCAGCAGCCAACAGGGGTTTTCCAACGAAAGATTATTT. Translation gives CASSQQGFSNERLF. The entire CDR3 is CASSQQGFSNERLFF. V and J are TRBV5 and TRBJ1-4; D is perhaps TRBD1 (6 bases). The read ends 1 residue shy of where the CDR3 ends; the end is completed using the germline J gene. Germline V gene lookup returns CDR1 LGHNA and CDR2 YNLKQL (reference sequence). V dropped 2 bases and J dropped 0 bases, with 7 bases sitting between them. The CDR3 sequence is 15 residues long.

On this clone: The genes are named according to mouse. The CDR3 goes on 1 residue after the read ends, and that part is filled in from the germline J gene. V is TRBV5 and J is TRBJ2-7; D might be TRBD1 (6 bases). V was clipped by 5 bases and J by 0 bases, with 11 bases between them. The CDR3 runs to 14 residues. Germline V gene data show CDR1 as LGHNA and CDR2 as YNLKQL (reference sequence). The CDR3 sequence is CASSTRDISYEQYF. The sequenced CDR3 bases are TGTGCCAGCAGCACCCGGGACATCTCCTATGAACAGTAC.

As for this clone: The gene symbols are mouse symbols. The read gets to within 1 residue of the CDR3 end, and the germline J gene fills in the rest. The chain links TRBV13-1 to TRBJ1-6, with D possibly being TRBD1 (6 bases). TRBJ1-6 is reported as an ORF; its role is uncertain. Germline-derived CDR1 and CDR2 are NSHNY and SYGAGN. Trimming removed 1 base at V and 0 bases at J, with 11 bases between. There are 17 residues in the CDR3. Partial CDR3 DNA: TGTGCCAGCAGTGATACAGGGCCGACTTCCTATAATTCGCCCCTCTAC. Translating it yields CASSDTGPTSYNSPLY. The complete CDR3 protein is CASSDTGPTSYNSPLYF.

On this clone: Mouse gene names and germline throughout. The read comes to an end 1 residue before the CDR3 does, leaving the germline J gene to fill in the end. The rearrangement uses TRBV1 and TRBJ1-5, with TRBD1 matching over 9 bases. Trimming at V came to 0 bases and at J to 5 bases, leaving 5 bases not matched to a gene. Germline assignment: CDR1 NSQYPW and CDR2 LRSPGD (reference sequence). There are 16 residues in the CDR3. CDR3 DNA (partial): TGCACCTGCAGTGCAGATCTGGGGGACAGGGACCAGGCTCCGCTT. It is translated as CTCSADLGDRDQAPL. The CDR3 in its entirety is CTCSADLGDRDQAPLF.

As to this clone: Gene names and germline match the mouse. Here the CDR3 reads CAWSLLQGHSGNTLYF. The part of the CDR3 DNA that was read is TGTGCCTGGAGTCTCCTACAGGGTCATTCTGGAAATACGCTCTAT. The chain is built from TRBV31 and TRBJ1-3; a weak D match, TRBD1 (6 bases). The read halts 1 residue ahead of the CDR3 end, with the missing end drawn from the germline J gene. V lost 0 bases to trimming and J lost 0 bases, with 12 bases between them. This CDR3 region has 16 residues. Germline V gene sequence: CDR1 GKSSPN, CDR2 SITVG.

The table lists this clone with a count of one. Gene names are mouse gene names. The read terminates 1 residue ahead of where the CDR3 ends, so the germline J gene completes it. This chain links TRBV20 with TRBJ2-7; 10 nucleotides agree with TRBD2. CDR3 length: 13 amino acids. V shed 3 bases, J shed 7 bases, and the junction held 6 bases outside the gene matches. CDR1 and CDR2 from the germline V gene are GFQATS and STVNSAI. The CDR3 spells CGARSDWGWEQYF. The sequenced CDR3 bases are TGTGGTGCTAGATCGGACTGGGGGTGGGAACAGTAC.

About this clone: Mouse gene names apply. The read terminates 1 residue before the CDR3 end, so the remaining end is supplied by the germline J gene. The chain couples TRBV19 to TRBJ2-3, with 8 nucleotides matching TRBD2. CDR1 FNHDT and CDR2 SITEND come from the germline V gene (reference sequence). The CDR3 sequence is 16 residues long. V trimming: 2 bases; J trimming: 0 bases; junction bases outside the gene matches: 5. This chain's CDR3 is CASSITGGTSAETLYF. The covered CDR3 bases are TGTGCCAGCAGTATTACTGGGGGTACTAGTGCAGAAACGCTGTAT.

This clone was counted a few times. Gene names and germline refer to mouse. Sequencing ends 1 residue short of the CDR3 end; the germline J gene provides the rest. J is TRBJ1-5 and V is TRBV2, with TRBD1 matching 7 bases. With V trimmed by 0 bases and J by 1 base, 6 bases remained unmatched. The germline V gene has CDR1 LGHNA and CDR2 YSYQKL. The CDR3 runs to 17 residues. The CDR3 reads CASSQEPAGGNNQAPLF. Incomplete CDR3 DNA: TGTGCCAGCAGCCAAGAACCCGCAGGGGGGAACAACCAGGCTCCGCTT.

There are a few counts of this clone. Germline and genes: mouse. The read finishes 1 residue shy of the CDR3 end, and the germline J gene is used to complete it. The chain combines TRBV2 with TRBJ2-7; 12 bases fit TRBD2. With 0 bases clipped from V and 7 bases from J, the junction kept 4 bases outside the gene matches. The CDR3 covers 15 residues. CDR1 is LGHNA, CDR2 YSYQKL, per germline. CDR3 in amino acids: CASSQDDWGGAEQYF. The covered CDR3 bases are TGTGCCAGCAGCCAAGATGACTGGGGGGGCGCGGAACAGTAC.

Worth noting for this clone: These gene names are mouse names. Coverage ceases 1 residue before the CDR3 finishes, and the germline J gene fills in the end. This chain links TRBV29 with TRBJ2-5; the D gene is possibly TRBD1 (5 bases). This CDR3 is 14 amino acids long. Germline V gene lookup returns CDR1 MSHET and CDR2 SYDVDS. With 4 bases removed from V and 2 bases from J, the gap between germline ends came to 10 bases. The CDR3 sequence is CASSSRQFQDTQYF. Incomplete CDR3 DNA: TGTGCTAGCAGTTCCCGACAGTTCCAAGACACCCAGTAC.

This clone was recorded a few times. These gene names are mouse names. The observed sequence ends 1 residue before the CDR3 terminus, with the missing tail filled in from the germline J gene. Other DNA sequences in the same sample also yield this CDR3. V gene TRBV19 combines with J gene TRBJ2-7; a possible D gene is TRBD1 (6 bases). Between the trimmed V and J ends, which lost 5 bases and 4 bases, there was a span of 7 bases. The CDR3 is 11 amino acids. Germline CDR1 is FNHDT and CDR2 is SITEND (reference sequence). The sequenced part of the CDR3 DNA is TGTGCCAGCAGCGGACAGTATGAACAGTAC. Protein sequence: CASSGQYEQY. Given in full, the CDR3 is CASSGQYEQYF.

Note on this clone: The gene symbols are mouse symbols. The read halts 1 residue ahead of the CDR3 end, with the missing end drawn from the germline J gene. This chain uses TRBV13-2 with TRBJ2-5; D uncertain. The CDR3 consists of 13 residues. The germline V gene encodes CDR1 NNHNN and CDR2 SYGAGS (reference sequence). Trimming pared 1 base from V and 3 bases from J, leaving 6 bases between. The CDR3 spells CASGDNTQDTQYF. Partial CDR3 DNA: TGTGCCAGCGGTGATAACACTCAAGACACCCAGTAC.

Worth noting for this clone: These gene names are mouse names. The read ends 1 residue early relative to the CDR3; the germline J gene fills the gap. This rearrangement joins TRBV4 to TRBJ1-3; 9 bases are a match to TRBD1. Germline V gene lookup returns CDR1 LGHDT and CDR2 YNNKQL (reference sequence). V shed 6 bases and J 3 bases; nucleotides not matched to a gene: 3. CDR3 length: 14 amino acids. The CDR3 is CASSRQGVGNTLYF. The sequenced part of the CDR3 DNA is TGTGCCAGCAGTCGACAGGGGGTTGGAAATACGCTCTAT. Full variable domain (rest looked up from reference TRBV4 and TRBJ1-3): ETAVFQTPNYHVTQVGNEVSFNCKQTLGHDTMYWYKQDSKKLLKIMFSYNNKQLIVNETVPRRFSPQSSDKAHLNLRIKSVEPEDSAVYLCASSRQGVGNTLYFGEGSRLIVV.

On this clone itself: Genes and germline come from the mouse. The missing CDR3 end, 1 residue past where the read stops, is filled in from the germline J gene. This chain connects TRBV20 to TRBJ1-1, with 8 bases fitting TRBD1. There are 14 residues in the CDR3. Germline V gene data show CDR1 as GFQATS and CDR2 as STVNSAI. The J segment lost 0 bases and the V segment lost 5 bases, leaving 5 bases of the junction unmatched. The CDR3 reads CGAQTGVANTEVFF. The CDR3 DNA, read in part, is TGTGGTGCTCAGACAGGGGTGGCAAACACAGAAGTCTTC.

Notes on this clone: The listed genes are named as in mouse. The CDR3 end falls 1 residue outside the read, so it is completed with the germline J gene. The chain joins TRBV20 to TRBJ1-1; 7 positions agree with TRBD1. This CDR3 contains 12 residues. From germline, CDR1 is GFQATS and CDR2 STVNSAI. The junction had 2 bases not matched to a gene; V was cut back by 4 bases and J by 3 bases. CDR3 sequence reads: CGANRGYTEVFF. CDR3 DNA, as far as it was read: TGTGGTGCTAACAGGGGATACACAGAAGTCTTC.

On this clone itself: Mouse names are used for the genes. The CDR3 end falls 1 residue outside the read, so it is completed with the germline J gene. This sequence joins TRBV19 and TRBJ1-6; TRBD1 matches 8 bases. TRBJ1-6 is filed as an ORF, its function uncertain. In germline, CDR1 is FNHDT, CDR2 SITEND (reference sequence). This CDR3 has 13 residues. With V trimmed by 5 bases and J by 7 bases, 2 bases remained unmatched. CDR3 bases read: TGTGCCAGCAGCAGGGGGCTGAATTCGCCCCTCTAC. Residues: CASSRGLNSPLY. The entire CDR3 protein reads CASSRGLNSPLYF.

In this sample, this clone turned up a few times. Germline and genes here are mouse. The read is 1 residue too short to cover the CDR3 end, so that end is filled in from the germline J gene. The V call is TRBV2, the J call TRBJ1-3; no clear D gene. V lost 0 bases and J lost 0, with 9 bases in between. The CDR3 is made up of 16 amino acids. Per germline, CDR1 LGHNA and CDR2 YSYQKL. The CDR3 bases that were read are TGTGCCAGCAGCCAAGATCTTTGGAGTTCTGGAAATACGCTCTAT. This codes for CASSQDLWSSGNTLY. In full, the CDR3 reads CASSQDLWSSGNTLYF.